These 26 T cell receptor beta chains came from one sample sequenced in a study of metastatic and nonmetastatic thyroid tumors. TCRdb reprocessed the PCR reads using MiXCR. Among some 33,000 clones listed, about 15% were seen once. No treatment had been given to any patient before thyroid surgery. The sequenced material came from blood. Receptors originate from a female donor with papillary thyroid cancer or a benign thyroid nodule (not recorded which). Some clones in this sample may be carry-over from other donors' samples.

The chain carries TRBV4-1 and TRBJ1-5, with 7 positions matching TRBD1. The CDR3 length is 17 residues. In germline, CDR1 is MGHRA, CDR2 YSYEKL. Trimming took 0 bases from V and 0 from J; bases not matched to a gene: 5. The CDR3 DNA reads TGCGCCAGCAGCCAAGAGGACAGGTGTTGTAGCAATCAGCCCCAGCATTTT. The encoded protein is CASSQEDRCCSNQPQHF.

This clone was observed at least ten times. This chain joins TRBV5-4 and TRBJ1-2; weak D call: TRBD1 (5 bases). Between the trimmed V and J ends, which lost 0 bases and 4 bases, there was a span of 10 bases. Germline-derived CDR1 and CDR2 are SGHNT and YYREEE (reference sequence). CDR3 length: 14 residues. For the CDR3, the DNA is TGTGCCAGCAGCTTGGTCGGGACGGCCTATGGCTACACCTTC. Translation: CASSLVGTAYGYTF.

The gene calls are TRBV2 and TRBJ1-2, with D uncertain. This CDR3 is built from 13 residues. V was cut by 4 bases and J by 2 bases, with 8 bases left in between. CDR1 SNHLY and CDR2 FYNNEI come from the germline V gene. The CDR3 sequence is CASSAVMNYGYTF. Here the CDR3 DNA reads TGTGCCAGCAGTGCGGTCATGAACTATGGCTACACCTTC.

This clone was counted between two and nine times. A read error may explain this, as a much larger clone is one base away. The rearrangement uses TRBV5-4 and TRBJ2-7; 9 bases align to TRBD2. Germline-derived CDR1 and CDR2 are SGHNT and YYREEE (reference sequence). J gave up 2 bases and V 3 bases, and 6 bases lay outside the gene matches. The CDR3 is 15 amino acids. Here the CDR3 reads CASSSGASGTYEQYF. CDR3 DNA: TGTGCCAGCAGCTCAGGGGCTAGCGGGACCTACGAGCAGTACTTC.

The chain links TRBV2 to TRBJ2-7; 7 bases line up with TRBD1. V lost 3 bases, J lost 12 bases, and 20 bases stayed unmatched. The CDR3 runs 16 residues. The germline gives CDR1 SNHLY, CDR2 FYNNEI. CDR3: CASSDPSGQSNPGRYF. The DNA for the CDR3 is TGTGCCAGCAGTGATCCCTCGGGACAGTCCAACCCAGGACGGTACTTC.

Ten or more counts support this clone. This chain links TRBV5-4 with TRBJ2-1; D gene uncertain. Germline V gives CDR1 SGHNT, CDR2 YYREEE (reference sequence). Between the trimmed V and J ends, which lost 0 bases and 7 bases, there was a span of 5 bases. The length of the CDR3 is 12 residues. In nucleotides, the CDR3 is TGTGCCAGCAGCTTGGATGAGAATGAGCAGTTCTTC. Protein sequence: CASSLDENEQFF. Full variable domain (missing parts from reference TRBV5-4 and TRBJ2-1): ETGVTQSPTHLIKTRGQQVTLRCSSQSGHNTVSWYQQALGQGPQFIFQYYREEENGRGNFPPRFSGLQFPNYSSELNVNALELDDSALYLCASSLDENEQFFGPGTRLTVL.

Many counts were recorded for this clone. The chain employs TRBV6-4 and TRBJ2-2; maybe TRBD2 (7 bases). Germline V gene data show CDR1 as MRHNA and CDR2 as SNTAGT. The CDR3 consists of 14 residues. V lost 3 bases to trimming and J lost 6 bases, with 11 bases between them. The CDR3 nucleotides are TGTGCCAGCAGTGAGAGGGGGGGGTCCGGGGAGCTGTTTTTT. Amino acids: CASSERGGSGELFF.

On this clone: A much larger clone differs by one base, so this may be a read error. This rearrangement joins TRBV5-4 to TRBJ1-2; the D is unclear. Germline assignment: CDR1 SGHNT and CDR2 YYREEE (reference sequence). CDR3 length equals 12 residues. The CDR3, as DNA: TGTTCCAGCAGCGGTAGCAACTATGGCTACACCTTC. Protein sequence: CSSSGSNYGYTF.

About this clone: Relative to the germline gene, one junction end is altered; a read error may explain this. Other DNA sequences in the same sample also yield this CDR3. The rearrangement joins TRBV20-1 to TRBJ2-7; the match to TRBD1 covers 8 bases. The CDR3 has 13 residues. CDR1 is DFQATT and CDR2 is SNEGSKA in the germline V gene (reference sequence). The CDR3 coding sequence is TGTAGTGCTCCTAGGGACAGGTCCTACGAGCAGTACTTC. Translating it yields CSAPRDRSYEQYF.

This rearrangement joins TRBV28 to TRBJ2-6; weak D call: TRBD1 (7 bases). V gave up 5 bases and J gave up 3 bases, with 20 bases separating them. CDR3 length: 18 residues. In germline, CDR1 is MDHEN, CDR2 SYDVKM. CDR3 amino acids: CASSVPGHQGGGANVLTF. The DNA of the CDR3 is TGTGCCAGCAGTGTTCCGGGCCATCAGGGGGGTGGGGCCAACGTCCTGACTTTC.

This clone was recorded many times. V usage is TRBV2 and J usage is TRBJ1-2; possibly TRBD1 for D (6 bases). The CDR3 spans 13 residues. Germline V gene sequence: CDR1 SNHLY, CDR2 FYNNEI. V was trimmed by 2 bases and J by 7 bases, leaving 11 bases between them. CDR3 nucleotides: TGTGCCAGCAGTGAATCCAGAGGGGGTGGCTACACCTTC. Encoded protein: CASSESRGGGYTF. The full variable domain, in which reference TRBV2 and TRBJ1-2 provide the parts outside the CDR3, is EPEVTQTPSHQVTQMGQEVILRCVPISNHLYFYWYRQILGQKVEFLVSFYNNEISEKSEIFDDQFSVERPDGSNFTLKIRSTKLEDSAMYFCASSESRGGGYTFGSGTRLTVV.

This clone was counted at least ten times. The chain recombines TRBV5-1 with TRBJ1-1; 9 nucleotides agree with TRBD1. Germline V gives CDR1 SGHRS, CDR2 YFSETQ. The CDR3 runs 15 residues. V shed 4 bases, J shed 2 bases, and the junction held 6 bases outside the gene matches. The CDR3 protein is CASSPGQGGNTEAFF. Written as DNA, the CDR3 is TGCGCCAGCAGCCCGGGACAGGGAGGCAACACTGAAGCTTTCTTT.

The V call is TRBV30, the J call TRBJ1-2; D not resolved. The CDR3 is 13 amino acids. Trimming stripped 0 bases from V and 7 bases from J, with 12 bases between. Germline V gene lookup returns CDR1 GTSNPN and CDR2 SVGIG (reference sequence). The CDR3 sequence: CAWSVAQAAGYTF. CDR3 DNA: TGTGCCTGGAGTGTCGCCCAGGCGGCTGGCTACACCTTC.

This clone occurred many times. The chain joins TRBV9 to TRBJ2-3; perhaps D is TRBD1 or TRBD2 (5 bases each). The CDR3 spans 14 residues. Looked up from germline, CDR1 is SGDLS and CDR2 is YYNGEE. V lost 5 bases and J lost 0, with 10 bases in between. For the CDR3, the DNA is TGTGCCAGCAGACGGGACCTTAGCACAGATACGCAGTATTTT. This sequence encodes CASRRDLSTDTQYF. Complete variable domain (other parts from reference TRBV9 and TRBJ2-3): DSGVTQTPKHLITATGQRVTLRCSPRSGDLSVYWYQQSLDQGLQFLIQYYNGEERAKGNILERFSAQQFPDLHSELNLSSLELGDSALYFCASRRDLSTDTQYFGPGTRLTVL.

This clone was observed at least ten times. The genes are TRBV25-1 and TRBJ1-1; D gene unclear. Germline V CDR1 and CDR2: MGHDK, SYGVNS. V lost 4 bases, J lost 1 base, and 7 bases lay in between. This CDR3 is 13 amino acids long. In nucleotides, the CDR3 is TGTGCCAGCAGTGTAACGGAGAACACTGAAGCTTTCTTT. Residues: CASSVTENTEAFF.

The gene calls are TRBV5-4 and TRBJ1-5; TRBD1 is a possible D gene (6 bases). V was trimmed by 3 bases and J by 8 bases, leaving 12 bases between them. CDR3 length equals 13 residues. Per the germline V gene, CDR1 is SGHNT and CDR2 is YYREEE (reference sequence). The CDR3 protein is CASSSGGSEPQHF. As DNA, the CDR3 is TGTGCCAGCAGCTCGGGGGGCAGCGAGCCCCAGCATTTT. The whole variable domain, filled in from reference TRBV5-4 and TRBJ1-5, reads ETGVTQSPTHLIKTRGQQVTLRCSSQSGHNTVSWYQQALGQGPQFIFQYYREEENGRGNFPPRFSGLQFPNYSSELNVNALELDDSALYLCASSSGGSEPQHFGDGTRLSIL.

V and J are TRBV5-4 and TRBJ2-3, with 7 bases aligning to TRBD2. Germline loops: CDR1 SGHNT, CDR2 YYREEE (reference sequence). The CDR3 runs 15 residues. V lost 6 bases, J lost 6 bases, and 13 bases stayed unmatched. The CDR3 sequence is CASISAGDLHDTQYF. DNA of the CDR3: TGTGCCAGCATCTCGGCGGGGGACCTTCACGATACGCAGTATTTT.

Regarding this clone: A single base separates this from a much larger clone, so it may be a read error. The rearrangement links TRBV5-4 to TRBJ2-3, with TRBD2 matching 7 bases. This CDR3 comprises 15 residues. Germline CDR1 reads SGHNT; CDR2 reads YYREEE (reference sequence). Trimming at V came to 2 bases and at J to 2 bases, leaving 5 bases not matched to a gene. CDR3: CASSFRAGVTDTQYF. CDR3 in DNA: TGTGCCAGCAGCTTCCGCGCGGGAGTCACAGATACGCAGTATTTT.

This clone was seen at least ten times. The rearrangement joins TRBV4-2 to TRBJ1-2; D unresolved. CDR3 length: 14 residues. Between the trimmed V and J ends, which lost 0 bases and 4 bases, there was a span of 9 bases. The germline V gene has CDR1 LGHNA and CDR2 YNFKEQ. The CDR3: CASSQDLGPYGYTF. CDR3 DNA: TGTGCCAGCAGCCAAGATCTAGGTCCCTATGGCTACACCTTC.

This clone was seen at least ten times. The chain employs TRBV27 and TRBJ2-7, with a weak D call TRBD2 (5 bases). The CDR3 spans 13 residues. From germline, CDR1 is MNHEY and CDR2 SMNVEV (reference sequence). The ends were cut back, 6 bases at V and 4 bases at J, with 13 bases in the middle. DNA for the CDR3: TGTGCCAGCAGCGTTAGCGTAGCTTACGAGCAGTACTTC. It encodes CASSVSVAYEQYF.

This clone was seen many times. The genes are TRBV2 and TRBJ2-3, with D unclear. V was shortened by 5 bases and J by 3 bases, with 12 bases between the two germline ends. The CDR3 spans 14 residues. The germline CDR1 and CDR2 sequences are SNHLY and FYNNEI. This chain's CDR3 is CASSSGMRTDTQYF. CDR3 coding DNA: TGTGCCAGCAGTTCGGGTATGAGAACAGATACGCAGTATTTT. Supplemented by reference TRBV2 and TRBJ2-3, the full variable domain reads EPEVTQTPSHQVTQMGQEVILRCVPISNHLYFYWYRQILGQKVEFLVSFYNNEISEKSEIFDDQFSVERPDGSNFTLKIRSTKLEDSAMYFCASSSGMRTDTQYFGPGTRLTVL.

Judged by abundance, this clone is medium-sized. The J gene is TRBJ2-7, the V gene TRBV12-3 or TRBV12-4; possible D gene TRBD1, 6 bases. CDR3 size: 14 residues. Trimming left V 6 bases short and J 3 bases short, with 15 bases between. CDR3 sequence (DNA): TGTGCCAGCAGGGGCCCGGGACAAATCTACGAGCAGTACTTC. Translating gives CASRGPGQIYEQYF.

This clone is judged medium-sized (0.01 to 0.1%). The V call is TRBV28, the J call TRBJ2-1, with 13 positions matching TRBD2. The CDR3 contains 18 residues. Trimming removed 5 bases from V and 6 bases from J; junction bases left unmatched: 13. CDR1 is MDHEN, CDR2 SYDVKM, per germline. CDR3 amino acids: CASSVALAGGKGGNEQFF. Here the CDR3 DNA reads TGTGCCAGCAGTGTGGCACTAGCGGGAGGGAAAGGGGGCAATGAGCAGTTCTTC.

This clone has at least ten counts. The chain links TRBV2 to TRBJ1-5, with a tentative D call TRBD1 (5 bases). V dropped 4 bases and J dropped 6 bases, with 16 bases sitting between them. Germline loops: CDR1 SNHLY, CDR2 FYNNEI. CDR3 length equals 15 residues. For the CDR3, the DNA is TGTGCCAGCAGTGCGCGGGTGCAGGGAGGTCAGCCCCAGCATTTT. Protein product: CASSARVQGGQPQHF.

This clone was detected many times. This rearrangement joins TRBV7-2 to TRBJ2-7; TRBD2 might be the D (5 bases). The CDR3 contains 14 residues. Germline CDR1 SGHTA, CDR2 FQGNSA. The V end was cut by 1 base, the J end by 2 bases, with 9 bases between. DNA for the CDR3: TGTGCCAGCAGCTTAGAATCGGGAACCTACGAGCAGTACTTC. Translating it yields CASSLESGTYEQYF. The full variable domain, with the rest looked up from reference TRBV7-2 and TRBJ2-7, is GAGVSQSPSNKVTEKGKDVELRCDPISGHTALYWYRQSLGQGLEFLIYFQGNSAPDKSGLPSDRFSAERTGGSVSTLTIQRTQQEDSAVYLCASSLESGTYEQYFGPGTRLTVT.

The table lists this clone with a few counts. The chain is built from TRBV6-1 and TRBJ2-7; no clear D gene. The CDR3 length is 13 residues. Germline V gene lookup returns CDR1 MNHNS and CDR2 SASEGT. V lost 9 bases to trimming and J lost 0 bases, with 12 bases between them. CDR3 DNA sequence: TGTGCCAGTGAACGTCCGGGCTCCTACGAGCAGTACTTC. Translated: CASERPGSYEQYF.